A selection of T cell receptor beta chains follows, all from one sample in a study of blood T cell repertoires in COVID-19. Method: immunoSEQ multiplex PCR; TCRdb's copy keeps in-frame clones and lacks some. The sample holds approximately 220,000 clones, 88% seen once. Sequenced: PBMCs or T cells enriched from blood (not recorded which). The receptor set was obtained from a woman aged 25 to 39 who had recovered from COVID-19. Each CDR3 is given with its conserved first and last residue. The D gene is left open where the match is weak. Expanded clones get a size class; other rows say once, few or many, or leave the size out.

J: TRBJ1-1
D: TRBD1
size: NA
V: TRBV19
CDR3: CASSATGGRTEAFF
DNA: TGTGCCAGTAGCGCGACAGGGGGCCGGACTGAAGCTTTCTTT

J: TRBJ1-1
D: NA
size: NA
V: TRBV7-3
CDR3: CASSPTGGRLTEAFF
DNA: TGTGCCAGCAGCCCAACGGGGGGGAGGCTCACTGAAGCTTTCTTT

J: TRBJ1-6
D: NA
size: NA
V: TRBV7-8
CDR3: CASSLVQGTPSPLHF
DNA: TGTGCCAGCAGCTTAGTACAAGGGACACCTTCACCCCTCCACTTT

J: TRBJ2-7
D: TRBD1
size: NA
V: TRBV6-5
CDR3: CASSPRTGSYEQYF
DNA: TGTGCCAGCAGTCCGAGGACAGGGTCCTACGAGCAGTACTTC

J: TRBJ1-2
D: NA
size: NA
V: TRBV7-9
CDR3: CASSAGARDYGYTF
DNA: TGTGCCAGCAGCGCAGGGGCGCGGGACTATGGCTACACCTTC

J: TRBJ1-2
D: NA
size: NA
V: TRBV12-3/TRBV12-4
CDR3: CASSKGADYGYTF
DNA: TGTGCCAGCAGCAAAGGGGCAGACTATGGCTACACCTTC

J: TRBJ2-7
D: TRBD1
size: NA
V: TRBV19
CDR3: CASSSPGQVTYEQYF
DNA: TGTGCCAGTAGTAGCCCGGGACAGGTAACCTACGAGCAGTACTTC

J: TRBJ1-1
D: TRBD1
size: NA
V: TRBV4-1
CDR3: CASSHRQGGGTEAFF
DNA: TGCGCCAGCAGCCACAGACAGGGTGGGGGCACTGAAGCTTTCTTT

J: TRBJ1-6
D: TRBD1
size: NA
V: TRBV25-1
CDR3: CASGPNRQGNSPLHF
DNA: TGTGCCAGCGGTCCTAACCGACAGGGAAATTCACCCCTCCACTTT

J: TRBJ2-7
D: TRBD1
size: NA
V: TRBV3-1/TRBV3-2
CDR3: CASSQPRGQGSYEQYF
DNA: TGTGCCAGCAGCCAACCAAGGGGGCAGGGGTCCTACGAGCAGTACTTC

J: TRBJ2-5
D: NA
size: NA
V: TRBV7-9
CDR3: CASSLSAGRETQYF
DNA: TGTGCCAGCAGCTTATCCGCGGGAAGGGAGACCCAGTACTTC

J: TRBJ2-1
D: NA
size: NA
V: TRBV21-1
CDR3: CASSNGTDYSYNEQFF
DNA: TGTGCCAGCAGCAACGGGACGGACTACTCCTACAATGAGCAGTTCTTC

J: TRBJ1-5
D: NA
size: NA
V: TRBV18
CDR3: CASSPIGLESNQPQHF
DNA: TGTGCCAGCTCACCAATTGGACTTGAAAGCAATCAGCCCCAGCATTTT

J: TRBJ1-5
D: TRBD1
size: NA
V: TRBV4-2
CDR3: CASSRDRSNQPQHF
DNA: TGTGCCAGCAGCCGGGACAGAAGCAATCAGCCCCAGCATTTT

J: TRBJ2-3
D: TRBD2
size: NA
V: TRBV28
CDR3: CASSFSGGASDTQYF
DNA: TGTGCCAGCAGTTTCAGCGGGGGGGCTTCAGATACGCAGTATTTT

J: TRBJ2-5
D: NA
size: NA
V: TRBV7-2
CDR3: CASSLARMETQYF
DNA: TGTGCCAGCAGCTTAGCGCGTATGGAGACCCAGTACTTC

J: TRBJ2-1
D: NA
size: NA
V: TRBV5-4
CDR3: CASRGRGGASPYNEQFF
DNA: TGTGCCAGCAGGGGGAGGGGGGGGGCCTCCCCCTACAATGAGCAGTTCTTC

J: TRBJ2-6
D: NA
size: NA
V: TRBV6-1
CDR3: CASSEQGMGAGANVLTF
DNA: TGTGCCAGCAGTGAGCAGGGGATGGGCGCTGGGGCCAACGTCCTGACTTTC

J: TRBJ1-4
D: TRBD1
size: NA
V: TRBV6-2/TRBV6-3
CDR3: CASSSGTEYEKLFF
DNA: TGTGCCAGCAGCTCCGGGACAGAATATGAAAAACTGTTTTTT

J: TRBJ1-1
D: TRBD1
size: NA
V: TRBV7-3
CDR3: CASSRDRDTEAFF
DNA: TGTGCCAGCAGCCGGGACAGGGACACTGAAGCTTTCTTT

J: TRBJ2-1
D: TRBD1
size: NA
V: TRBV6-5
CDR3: CASNNRGLSNEQFF
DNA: TGTGCCAGCAATAACAGGGGGCTAAGCAATGAGCAGTTCTTC

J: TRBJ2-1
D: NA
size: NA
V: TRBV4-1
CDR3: CASIQYEGDNEQFF
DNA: TGCGCCAGCATCCAGTACGAGGGGGACAATGAGCAGTTCTTC

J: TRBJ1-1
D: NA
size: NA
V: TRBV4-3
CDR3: CASSQDSARYPFF
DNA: TGCGCCAGCAGCCAGGACAGCGCGCGCTACCCTTTCTTT

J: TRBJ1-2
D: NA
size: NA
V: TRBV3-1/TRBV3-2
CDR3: CASSFLAVGGYTF
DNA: TGTGCCAGCAGCTTCTTGGCGGTCGGGGGCTACACCTTC

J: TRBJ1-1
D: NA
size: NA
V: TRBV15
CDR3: CATSPGGPEAFF
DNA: TGTGCCACCAGCCCGGGGGGACCTGAAGCTTTCTTT

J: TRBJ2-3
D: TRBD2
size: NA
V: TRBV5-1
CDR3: CASSLRGGSTDTQYF
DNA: TGCGCCAGCAGCTTGCGCGGGGGGAGCACAGATACGCAGTATTTT

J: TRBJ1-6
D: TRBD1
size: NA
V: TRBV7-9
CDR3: CASSSGDSSPLHF
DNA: TGTGCCAGCAGCTCAGGGGACAGTTCACCCCTCCACTTT

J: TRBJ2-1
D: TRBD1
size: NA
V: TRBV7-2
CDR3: CASSTRQGVEQFF
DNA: TGTGCCAGCAGCACAAGACAGGGGGTTGAGCAGTTCTTC

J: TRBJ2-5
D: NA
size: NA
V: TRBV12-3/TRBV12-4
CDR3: CASRMGGKETQYF
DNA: TGTGCCAGTCGGATGGGGGGAAAAGAGACCCAGTACTTC

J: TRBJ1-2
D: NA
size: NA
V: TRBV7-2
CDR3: CASSLVAGEHGYTF
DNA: TGTGCCAGCAGCTTAGTGGCAGGGGAACATGGCTACACCTTC

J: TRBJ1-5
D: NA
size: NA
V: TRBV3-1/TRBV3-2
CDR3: CASSQADRSGNQPQHF
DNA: TGTGCCAGCAGCCAAGCCGACAGGTCTGGAAATCAGCCCCAGCATTTT

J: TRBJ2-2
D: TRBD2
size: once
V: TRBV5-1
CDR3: CASSRVRGGNTGELFF
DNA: TGCGCCAGCAGCCGCGTCCGGGGGGGAAACACCGGGGAGCTGTTTTTT

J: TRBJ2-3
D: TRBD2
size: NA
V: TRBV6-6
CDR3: CASSRLAGGYSSTDTQYF
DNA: TGTGCCAGCAGTCGACTAGCGGGGGGGTATTCTAGCACAGATACGCAGTATTTT

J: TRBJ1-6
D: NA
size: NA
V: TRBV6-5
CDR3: CASSSGRVGSPLHF
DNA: TGTGCCAGCTCCTCGGGCAGGGTCGGATCACCCCTCCACTTT

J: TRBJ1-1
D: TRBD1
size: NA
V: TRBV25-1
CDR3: CASSERQGNTEAFF
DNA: TGTGCCAGCAGTGAAAGACAGGGGAACACTGAAGCTTTCTTT

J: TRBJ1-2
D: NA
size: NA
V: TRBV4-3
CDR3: CASSQDAALGGYGYTF
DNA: TGCGCCAGCAGCCAAGATGCAGCCCTCGGGGGCTATGGCTACACCTTC

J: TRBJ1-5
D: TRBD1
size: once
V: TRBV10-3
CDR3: CAIRGDSSNQPQHF
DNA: TGTGCCATCAGGGGGGACAGTAGCAATCAGCCCCAGCATTTT

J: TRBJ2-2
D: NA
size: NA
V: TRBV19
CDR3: CASSTFQGELFF
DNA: TGTGCCAGTAGTACGTTCCAGGGGGAGCTGTTTTTT

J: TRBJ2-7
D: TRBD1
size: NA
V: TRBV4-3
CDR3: CASSQDRQGYEQYF
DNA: TGCGCCAGCAGCCAAGATCGACAGGGCTACGAGCAGTACTTC

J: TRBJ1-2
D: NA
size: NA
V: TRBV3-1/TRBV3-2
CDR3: CASSQRPNGDYGYTF
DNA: TGTGCCAGCAGCCAAAGGCCCAACGGAGACTATGGCTACACCTTC

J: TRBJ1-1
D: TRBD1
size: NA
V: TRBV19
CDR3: CASSGETGELTFF
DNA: TGTGCCAGTAGTGGAGAAACAGGGGAGTTGACTTTCTTT

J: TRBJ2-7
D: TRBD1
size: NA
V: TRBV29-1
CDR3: CSAARRDRGSHEQYF
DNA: TGCAGCGCAGCCAGGCGGGACAGGGGGTCCCACGAGCAGTACTTC

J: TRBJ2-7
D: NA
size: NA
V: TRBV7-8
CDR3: CASSGRTAYEQYF
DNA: TGTGCCAGCAGCGGTCGGACAGCCTACGAGCAGTACTTC

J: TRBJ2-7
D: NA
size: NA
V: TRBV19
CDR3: CASSMGRGTYEQYF
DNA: TGTGCCAGTAGTATGGGTAGGGGTACCTACGAGCAGTACTTC

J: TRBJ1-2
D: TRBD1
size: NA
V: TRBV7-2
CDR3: CASSSGTGNNYGYTF
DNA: TGTGCCAGCAGTTCCGGGACAGGGAACAACTATGGCTACACCTTC

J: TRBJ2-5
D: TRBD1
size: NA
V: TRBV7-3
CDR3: CASSTLGQGQETQYF
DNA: TGTGCCAGCAGCACACTCGGACAGGGTCAAGAGACCCAGTACTTC